This entry features one TCR beta chain sequence. Its antigen remains unknown. This sample stems from a study of shared clonotypes between healthy human individuals. Study-level results: All-four-donor shared clonotypes had higher generation probabilities than non-shared clonotypes did.

V trimming: 2 bases; J trimming: 7 bases; junction bases outside the gene matches: 14. This CDR3 comprises 18 residues. Looked up from germline, CDR1 is MNHNS and CDR2 is SASEGT. Libraries were prepared by immunoSEQ multiplex PCR; TCRdb keeps only in-frame clonotypes and omits some of them. This sample yields 2 million or so clones, of which 85% to 95% are seen a single time; 0.9% to 1.4% belongs to the top ten. In the naive CD8 group, cells lacked CD45RO and were positively selected for CCR7, so terminally differentiated effector memory CD45RA+ cells were left out. The rearrangement uses TRBV6-1 and TRBJ2-2; 9 bases fit TRBD2. The source is a man younger than 30 in good health. What was sequenced was naive CD8+ T cells sorted from blood. The CDR3, as DNA: TGTGCCAGCAGTGAACGGTTTAGCGGGGGAACCATTATCGGGGAGCTGTTTTTT. It yields the protein CASSERFSGGTIIGELFF.